This T cell receptor (beta chain) originates from a study of beta chain features in type 1 diabetes. On the study more broadly: Across all samples, approximately 99 million sorted cells were examined.

A sort by CD45RO/CCR7/CD25/CD127/CD95/CD27 yielded CD4+ naive, central memory, regulatory and stem cell-like memory cells. The study's findings and limits: A moderate, significant TCRB CDR3 shortening appeared in type 1 diabetes across four CD4+ subsets. For patients, the naive, central memory and Treg TCRB repertoires appeared more alike than for healthy donors. PCR could preferentially amplify shorter templates, alike in patients and controls.

This clone was detected a few times. What it recognizes is unknown. Germline V gene data show CDR1 as SNHLY and CDR2 as FYNNEI. The CDR3 is made up of 13 amino acids. V was cut by 4 bases and J by 5 bases, with 9 bases left in between. What was sequenced were expressed TCRB transcripts, since all of the isolated RNA had been reverse transcribed. Assay used: immunoSEQ multiplex PCR; TCRdb lists only in-frame clones, some missing. The sample carries about 660,000 clones, 11% to 15% recorded once. V usage is TRBV2 and J usage is TRBJ1-5, with a tentative D call TRBD1 (6 bases). This clonotype originated in a man aged 18 to 30 with type 1 diabetes. The specimen was naive CD4+ T cells from blood. The CDR3 loop is CASSVQGDQPQHF. Written as DNA, the CDR3 is TGTGCCAGCAGTGTACAGGGTGATCAGCCCCAGCATTTT.